The 32 T cell receptor beta chains given below trace back to one sample, sequenced in a study of cytomegalovirus exposure and HLA in healthy donors. The PCR had 60 Vbeta and 13 Jbeta primers. The repertoire was sequenced with immunoSEQ multiplex PCR; TCRdb's copy has only in-frame clones and lacks some. The table shows around 120,000 clones, with over 65% occurring only once. Sequencing input: PBMCs. The receptors shown here come from a middle-aged woman in good health and CMV-seropositive.

The chain couples TRBV9 to TRBJ2-3; 13 bases are a match to TRBD2. Per germline, CDR1 SGDLS and CDR2 YYNGEE. Losses at the gene ends were 0 bases for V and 4 bases for J; bases not matched to a gene: 14. The CDR3 has 20 residues. CDR3 nucleotide sequence: TGTGCCAGCAGCGTAGGAAGGACTAGCGGGAGTCTGGTGAGAGCAGATACGCAGTATTTT. Encoded protein: CASSVGRTSGSLVRADTQYF. Full variable domain (missing parts from reference TRBV9 and TRBJ2-3): DSGVTQTPKHLITATGQRVTLRCSPRSGDLSVYWYQQSLDQGLQFLIQYYNGEERAKGNILERFSAQQFPDLHSELNLSSLELGDSALYFCASSVGRTSGSLVRADTQYFGPGTRLTVL.

This clone was seen a handful of times. V and J are TRBV30 and TRBJ1-6; no firm D call. Germline CDR1 is GTSNPN and CDR2 is SVGIG (reference sequence). The V gene lost 4 bases and the J gene lost 7 bases, with 20 bases spanning the gap. This CDR3 comprises 16 residues. The CDR3 DNA reads as TGTGCCTGGACTCACCGGGTAGCAGTCACCAATTCACCCCTCCACTTT. It is translated as CAWTHRVAVTNSPLHF.

This rearrangement joins TRBV27 to TRBJ1-1, with 7 bases fitting TRBD1. The CDR3 is made up of 15 amino acids. From germline, CDR1 is MNHEY and CDR2 SMNVEV (reference sequence). V shed 4 bases and J 8 bases; nucleotides not matched to a gene: 13. CDR3 nucleotides: TGTGCCAGCAGTTCCCCTCACAGGGGCCAGGTCGAAGCTTTCTTT. Protein sequence: CASSSPHRGQVEAFF.

The V gene is TRBV27, the J gene TRBJ1-1; D not resolved. Germline V gene sequence: CDR1 MNHEY, CDR2 SMNVEV (reference sequence). The ends were cut back, 5 bases at V and 0 bases at J, with 10 bases in the middle. The CDR3 has 14 amino acids. The CDR3 sequence is CASSQFSLNTEAFF. The CDR3 DNA reads TGTGCCAGCAGTCAGTTTTCCTTGAACACTGAAGCTTTCTTT.

The genes are TRBV7-6 and TRBJ2-3; 8 bases are shared with TRBD1. CDR1 is SGHVS, CDR2 FNYEAQ, per germline. With 1 base clipped from V and 3 bases from J, the junction kept 0 bases outside the gene matches. The CDR3 sequence is 14 residues long. The CDR3 DNA follows: TGTGCCAGCAGCTTAGGACAGGGGACAGATACGCAGTATTTT. As protein: CASSLGQGTDTQYF.

This clone has only a few counts. This sequence joins TRBV11-2 and TRBJ2-7; TRBD2 might be the D (6 bases). From germline, CDR1 is SGHAT and CDR2 FQNNGV. The CDR3 extends over 12 amino acids. Trimming removed 5 bases from V and 3 bases from J, with 8 bases in between. CDR3 amino acids: CASSQTSYEQYF. CDR3 nucleotides: TGTGCCAGCAGCCAGACTAGCTACGAGCAGTACTTC.

The chain uses TRBV7-8 and TRBJ1-2; 7 bases fit TRBD1. CDR3 size: 15 residues. V dropped 5 bases and J dropped 0; count of bases not matched to a gene: 6. CDR1 SGHVS and CDR2 FQNEAQ come from the germline V gene. The CDR3 DNA reads as TGTGCCAGCAGCAAAAGGGACAGCTCTAACTATGGCTACACCTTC. Its translation is CASSKRDSSNYGYTF.

The V call is TRBV7-9, the J call TRBJ2-3; possibly TRBD2 for D (6 bases). The germline V and J ends were trimmed by 4 bases and 4 bases, with 15 bases remaining between them. The CDR3 is 15 residues long. Germline CDR1 and CDR2: SEHNR and FQNEAQ (reference sequence). For the CDR3, the DNA is TGTGCCAGCAGCTCATCCGGGACTTCCCCAGATACGCAGTATTTT. It translates to CASSSSGTSPDTQYF.

The chain links TRBV19 to TRBJ1-3; weak D call: TRBD1 (5 bases). This CDR3 is built from 16 residues. Germline CDR1 and CDR2: LNHDA and SQIVND (reference sequence). Trimming removed 9 bases at V and 3 bases at J, with 21 bases between. CDR3 loop: CASHQRPAGYGNTIYF. For the CDR3, the DNA is TGTGCCAGCCACCAACGCCCCGCAGGGTATGGAAACACCATATATTTT.

This clone was observed once. A read error may account for a junction end that differs from germline. The rearrangement uses TRBV11-3 and TRBJ2-3, with D perhaps TRBD2 (6 bases). Germline loops: CDR1 SGHNT, CDR2 YENEEA. This CDR3 region has 15 residues. CDR3 sequence reads: CASSPGRIGTNTQYF. The CDR3 DNA follows: TGTGCCAGCAGCCCGGGGAGGATTGGCACAAATACGCAGTATTTT.

The chain recombines TRBV27 with TRBJ2-7; TRBD2 is a possible D gene (6 bases). Germline CDR1 is MNHEY and CDR2 is SMNVEV (reference sequence). The V end was cut by 5 bases, the J end by 4 bases, with 18 bases between. The CDR3 loop spans 15 amino acids. DNA for the CDR3: TGTGCCAGCAGTGGAAGTGAAGGAGGGTATTACGAGCAGTACTTC. This translates into CASSGSEGGYYEQYF.

The rearrangement uses TRBV30 and TRBJ2-3, with D hard to call. V was cut by 5 bases and J by 2 bases, with 8 bases left in between. The length of the CDR3 is 12 residues. From germline, CDR1 is GTSNPN and CDR2 SVGIG (reference sequence). As DNA, the CDR3 is TGTGCCTGGTCCAGGTCCACAGATACGCAGTATTTT. As protein: CAWSRSTDTQYF.

The rearrangement uses TRBV14 and TRBJ1-2; 7 bases align to TRBD1. This CDR3 comprises 13 residues. From germline, CDR1 is SGHDN and CDR2 FVKESK. The junction had 7 bases not matched to a gene; V was cut back by 4 bases and J by 8 bases. This CDR3 reads CASSPLQGSGYTF. In DNA form, the CDR3 reads TGTGCCAGCAGCCCCTTACAGGGGAGCGGCTACACCTTC.

This clone showed up just a few times. V usage is TRBV7-8 and J usage is TRBJ1-6; possible D gene TRBD1, 6 bases. This CDR3 contains 18 residues. Germline CDR1 and CDR2: SGHVS and FQNEAQ. Trimming left V 1 base short and J 1 base short, with 14 bases between. CDR3: CASSLVPHQGSYNSPLHF. CDR3 coding DNA: TGTGCCAGCAGCTTAGTCCCGCATCAGGGGTCCTATAATTCACCCCTCCACTTT.

The rearrangement joins TRBV27 to TRBJ1-5; 10 nucleotides line up with TRBD1. This CDR3 has 15 residues. Germline-derived CDR1 and CDR2 are MNHEY and SMNVEV (reference sequence). V was pared by 8 bases and J by 6 bases, with 10 bases of the junction left unmatched. The CDR3 nucleotides are TGTGCCAGCGGAAGACAGGGGGCGAGGGGTCAGCCCCAGCATTTT. Translated: CASGRQGARGQPQHF.

The chain links TRBV10-3 to TRBJ1-1; a possible D gene is TRBD1 (6 bases). The germline CDR1 and CDR2 sequences are ENHRY and SYGVKD. This CDR3 is built from 13 residues. Trimming took 6 bases from V and 7 from J, leaving 15 bases between them. DNA for the CDR3: TGTGCCATCAGGGGCCCTACAGGGAGTGAAGCTTTCTTT. Encoded protein: CAIRGPTGSEAFF.

This clone showed up just once. This chain connects TRBV29-1 to TRBJ2-7, with 13 nucleotides matching TRBD2. The germline V gene has CDR1 SQVTM and CDR2 ANQGSEA. The J segment lost 7 bases and the V segment lost 7 bases, leaving 7 bases of the junction unmatched. The CDR3 covers 13 residues. CDR3 in DNA: TGCAGCGCCGGACTAGCGGGAGCGCGTGAGCAGTACTTC. Translated: CSAGLAGAREQYF.

The rearrangement uses TRBV27 and TRBJ2-7; 7 positions match TRBD2. V shed 6 bases, J shed 2 bases, and the junction held 4 bases outside the gene matches. CDR3 length: 13 amino acids. Germline CDR1 and CDR2: MNHEY and SMNVEV (reference sequence). CDR3 DNA: TGTGCCAGCAGACTAGCGATAACCTACGAGCAGTACTTC. Its translation: CASRLAITYEQYF.

This clone showed up just a few times. This sequence joins TRBV6-5 and TRBJ2-3; possible D gene TRBD1, 5 bases. V was trimmed by 9 bases and J by 4 bases, leaving 14 bases between them. Germline values: CDR1 MNHEY, CDR2 SVGAGI. This CDR3 has 13 amino acids. In DNA, the CDR3 is TGTGCCAGTAGACAGCTTTTTCCAGATACGCAGTATTTT. This gives the protein CASRQLFPDTQYF.

The J gene is TRBJ2-5, the V gene TRBV11-2; 8 bases align to TRBD1. Germline CDR1 is SGHAT and CDR2 is FQNNGV. This CDR3 is 14 amino acids long. With V trimmed by 6 bases and J by 0 bases, 3 bases remained unmatched. CDR3 amino acids: CASRGTGDQETQYF. In nucleotides, the CDR3 is TGTGCCAGCAGAGGGACAGGCGACCAAGAGACCCAGTACTTC.

This chain links TRBV30 with TRBJ1-4, with D possibly being TRBD1 (5 bases). The V end was cut by 4 bases, the J end by 4 bases, with 16 bases between. Germline CDR1 reads GTSNPN; CDR2 reads SVGIG (reference sequence). This CDR3 is 15 amino acids long. DNA for the CDR3: TGTGCCTGGAAGGAGGGGCTGACCTTTAATGAAAAACTGTTTTTT. It yields the protein CAWKEGLTFNEKLFF.

V and J are TRBV30 and TRBJ2-3; 7 bases fit TRBD2. V lost 0 bases and J lost 3; bases outside the gene matches: 3. The CDR3 consists of 14 residues. Germline loops: CDR1 GTSNPN, CDR2 SVGIG (reference sequence). The DNA of the CDR3 is TGTGCCTGGAGTGTCGGGGGGTGGACAGATACGCAGTATTTT. It encodes CAWSVGGWTDTQYF. Filled out from reference TRBV30 and TRBJ2-3, the complete variable domain reads SQTIHQWPATLVQPVGSPLSLECTVEGTSNPNLYWYRQAAGRGLQLLFYSVGIGQISSEVPQNLSASRPQDRQFILSSKKLLLSDSGFYLCAWSVGGWTDTQYFGPGTRLTVL.

This sequence joins TRBV7-2 and TRBJ2-3, with D hard to call. The V gene's germline CDR1 is SGHTA and CDR2 FQGNSA. The CDR3 has 14 amino acids. The V end lost 1 base, the J end lost 3 bases, and 8 bases lay between the germline ends. The CDR3 nucleotides read TGTGCCAGCAGCTTAGATCTACGAACAGATACGCAGTATTTT. This encodes CASSLDLRTDTQYF.

The genes are TRBV5-4 and TRBJ1-6; TRBD1 might be the D (6 bases). CDR1 SGHNT and CDR2 YYREEE come from the germline V gene (reference sequence). The CDR3 has 19 residues. Between the trimmed V and J ends, which lost 0 bases and 1 base, there was a span of 17 bases. The CDR3 DNA sequence: TGTGCCAGCAGCTTGGTCCAGGGGTGGGAAATATCCTATAATTCACCCCTCCACTTT. Its translation: CASSLVQGWEISYNSPLHF.

The chain couples TRBV7-3 to TRBJ2-3, with D unresolved. The CDR3 runs 15 residues. Germline CDR1 and CDR2: SGHTA and FQGTGA. V was trimmed by 5 bases and J by 0 bases, leaving 12 bases between them. CDR3 loop: CASSLPWPSTDTQYF. CDR3 DNA sequence: TGTGCCAGCAGCCTCCCGTGGCCAAGCACAGATACGCAGTATTTT. The full variable domain, completed using reference TRBV7-3 and TRBJ2-3, is GAGVSQTPSNKVTEKGKYVELRCDPISGHTALYWYRQSLGQGPEFLIYFQGTGAADDSGLPNDRFFAVRPEGSVSTLKIQRTERGDSAVYLCASSLPWPSTDTQYFGPGTRLTVL.

This clone was detected once. The chain uses TRBV5-1 and TRBJ2-7, with TRBD1 identical over 8 bases. Trimming cost V 4 bases and J 0 bases; bases outside gene matches: 9. The germline V gene encodes CDR1 SGHRS and CDR2 YFSETQ. The CDR3 runs to 16 residues. The CDR3 reads CASSPRTGRDSYEQYF. The CDR3 nucleotides are TGCGCCAGCAGCCCTAGGACAGGGCGAGACTCCTACGAGCAGTACTTC.

In DNA form, the CDR3 reads TGCGCCAGCAGCCCGGCGGGAGGGAACAATGAGCAGTTCTTC. Protein sequence: CASSPAGGNNEQFF. This chain joins TRBV5-1 and TRBJ2-1; 9 bases are a match to TRBD2. The CDR3 length is 14 residues. V lost 4 bases, J lost 5 bases, and 4 bases stayed unmatched. Per the germline V gene, CDR1 is SGHRS and CDR2 is YFSETQ.

The V and J genes are TRBV6-1 and TRBJ2-7; D unclear. Germline-derived CDR1 and CDR2 are MNHNS and SASEGT. This CDR3 has 19 amino acids. Trimming removed 1 base at V and 0 bases at J, with 22 bases between. The CDR3: CASSEGRFIASPSSYEQYF. Here the CDR3 DNA reads TGTGCCAGCAGTGAAGGCAGGTTCATCGCCTCCCCGAGCTCCTACGAGCAGTACTTC.

V gene TRBV19 combines with J gene TRBJ2-7; 7 nucleotides align to TRBD1. V shed 4 bases and J 2 bases; nucleotides not matched to a gene: 8. Germline CDR1 is LNHDA and CDR2 is SQIVND (reference sequence). There are 15 residues in the CDR3. For the CDR3, the DNA is TGTGCCAGTAGTACCCTAGGGGGCGGCCCCTACGAGCAGTACTTC. Residues: CASSTLGGGPYEQYF. The full variable domain, rest sourced from reference TRBV19 and TRBJ2-7, is DGGITQSPKYLFRKEGQNVTLSCEQNLNHDAMYWYRQDPGQGLRLIYYSQIVNDFQKGDIAEGYSVSREKKESFPLTVTSAQKNPTAFYLCASSTLGGGPYEQYFGPGTRLTVT.

This chain joins TRBV5-1 and TRBJ2-5, with TRBD2 matching 10 bases. The V gene's germline CDR1 is SGHRS and CDR2 YFSETQ. The V and J ends lost 4 bases and 4 bases, in that order; junction bases with no gene match: 4. The CDR3 covers 14 residues. CDR3 region: CASSLRTSGETQYF. The CDR3 coding sequence is TGCGCCAGCAGCCTGCGGACTAGCGGAGAGACCCAGTACTTC.

This chain uses TRBV15 with TRBJ1-1; possibly TRBD1 for D (6 bases). The CDR3 extends over 18 amino acids. Germline V gene lookup returns CDR1 LNHNV and CDR2 YYDKDF (reference sequence). The V and J ends lost 0 bases and 4 bases respectively, with 21 bases between them. The CDR3 region has the DNA TGTGCCACCAGCAGAGAAGGGGGGGGAGGGCCCCTGGGCACTGAAGCTTTCTTT. Encoded protein: CATSREGGGGPLGTEAFF.

V is TRBV21-1 and J is TRBJ2-1; TRBD2 was called by the table and not checked on the DNA. TRBV21-1 is designated a pseudogene. This CDR3 region has 19 residues. The DNA for the CDR3 is TGTGCCAGCAGCGAAATAGTCGATATATCCGGGACTAGTGGTAATGAGCAGTTCTTC. It is translated as CASSEIVDISGTSGNEQFF.